This entry lists 18 T cell receptor beta chains sequenced from one sample in a study of shared clonotypes between healthy human individuals. The repertoire was sequenced with immunoSEQ multiplex PCR; TCRdb's copy has only in-frame clones and lacks some. The top ten hold around 0.13% of the sample, which has some 2,000,000 clones, more than 90% seen once. Input material: naive CD4+ T cells sorted from blood. The subset here: CD45RA+ positively selected. These receptors originate from a young man in good health.

The chain employs TRBV10-3 and TRBJ1-1; no clear D. Germline CDR1 reads ENHRY; CDR2 reads SYGVKD. Trimming shortened V by 4 bases and J by 4 bases, and 13 bases separated the two germline ends. The length of the CDR3 is 14 residues. This CDR3 is CAISVTGLSTEAFF. In nucleotides, the CDR3 is TGTGCCATCAGTGTTACCGGCTTGAGCACTGAAGCTTTCTTT.

The chain is built from TRBV27 and TRBJ1-2, with unresolved D. V was shortened by 7 bases and J by 5 bases, with 17 bases between the two germline ends. Germline V gene sequence: CDR1 MNHEY, CDR2 SMNVEV (reference sequence). The CDR3 covers 14 residues. Here the CDR3 reads CASKDSPVTYGYTF. For the CDR3, the DNA is TGTGCCAGCAAAGACTCCCCCGTGACTTATGGCTACACCTTC.

CDR3: CASSPRHPTQPQHF. For the CDR3, the DNA is TGTGCCAGCAGCCCAAGACATCCCACTCAGCCCCAGCATTTT. The chain uses TRBV7-3 and TRBJ1-5; D remains unclear. V gave up 5 bases and J gave up 6 bases, with 14 bases separating them. The CDR3 length is 14 residues. Germline CDR1 is SGHTA and CDR2 is FQGTGA. The entire variable domain, with the rest obtained from reference TRBV7-3 and TRBJ1-5, is as follows: GAGVSQTPSNKVTEKGKYVELRCDPISGHTALYWYRQSLGQGPEFLIYFQGTGAADDSGLPNDRFFAVRPEGSVSTLKIQRTERGDSAVYLCASSPRHPTQPQHFGDGTRLSIL.

The chain is built from TRBV28 and TRBJ1-1; D not resolved. V shed 1 base and J shed 0 bases, with 6 bases lying between them. The CDR3 extends over 14 amino acids. Germline V gene lookup returns CDR1 MDHEN and CDR2 SYDVKM. The CDR3 is CASSLSLMNTEAFF. The CDR3 DNA sequence: TGTGCCAGCAGTTTATCGTTAATGAACACTGAAGCTTTCTTT. Full variable domain (rest looked up from reference TRBV28 and TRBJ1-1): DVKVTQSSRYLVKRTGEKVFLECVQDMDHENMFWYRQDPGLGLRLIYFSYDVKMKEKGDIPEGYSVSREKKERFSLILESASTNQTSMYLCASSLSLMNTEAFFGQGTRLTVV.

This sequence joins TRBV7-2 and TRBJ2-7; 9 nucleotides line up with TRBD2. The germline gives CDR1 SGHTA, CDR2 FQGNSA. V shed 1 base and J 4 bases; nucleotides not matched to a gene: 17. This CDR3 is built from 19 residues. The CDR3 DNA is TGTGCCAGCAGCTTAGGGGAGGGGCTAGCGGGATTCCAAACTTACGAGCAGTACTTC. Amino acids: CASSLGEGLAGFQTYEQYF.

The chain has TRBV18 and TRBJ1-2, with 9 bases that match TRBD1. Germline V gene sequence: CDR1 KGHSH, CDR2 LQKENI. The trim removed 3 bases at V and 4 bases at J, leaving 9 bases unmatched. The CDR3 sequence is 16 residues long. CDR3 DNA: TGTGCCAGCTCACCTAACTCCGGGACAGGGCTCTATGGCTACACCTTC. Encoded protein: CASSPNSGTGLYGYTF.

DNA of the CDR3: TGCGCCAGCAGCTCCCCGGGGACAGGGGACGAAGCTTTCTTT. Translated: CASSSPGTGDEAFF. The V call is TRBV5-1, the J call TRBJ1-1, with 10 positions matching TRBD1. This CDR3 has 14 amino acids. V dropped 3 bases and J dropped 8; count of bases not matched to a gene: 7. Germline-derived CDR1 and CDR2 are SGHRS and YFSETQ.

This chain links TRBV6-5 with TRBJ1-3; no firm D call. Per the germline V gene, CDR1 is MNHEY and CDR2 is SVGAGI. CDR3 length: 11 amino acids. V was shortened by 5 bases and J by 5 bases, with 4 bases between the two germline ends. The CDR3 DNA reads TGTGCCAGCAGTACACGAAACACCATATATTTT. Translating gives CASSTRNTIYF.

This clone was seen once. As DNA, the CDR3 is TGTGCCACCAGAAGGGACGGATATAGCTCTGGGGCCAACGTCCTGACTTTC. Its translation is CATRRDGYSSGANVLTF. J is TRBJ2-6 and V is TRBV15; D could derive from TRBD1 or TRBD2 (5 bases each). This CDR3 contains 17 residues. V was cut by 6 bases and J by 0 bases, with 15 bases left in between. Germline CDR1 LNHNV, CDR2 YYDKDF (reference sequence).

This clone occurred once. This chain uses TRBV6-1 with TRBJ1-2; D might be TRBD1 (6 bases). CDR1 is MNHNS, CDR2 SASEGT, per germline. The CDR3 has 14 residues. V lost 7 bases and J 0 bases, leaving 12 bases between the germline ends. The chain's CDR3 is CASTIRQANYGYTF. CDR3 coding DNA: TGTGCCAGCACCATACGACAGGCTAACTATGGCTACACCTTC.

The V call is TRBV4-1, the J call TRBJ2-7; 10 bases agree with TRBD2. The V gene's germline CDR1 is MGHRA and CDR2 YSYEKL. Germline trimming cut 0 bases from V and 4 bases from J; bases unmatched to any gene: 3. The CDR3 totals 15 residues. The CDR3 DNA follows: TGCGCCAGCAGCCAAGAACGACTAGCGGGTTACGAGCAGTACTTC. This sequence encodes CASSQERLAGYEQYF.

As regards this clone: One end of the junction is discordant with germline, which a read error may explain. The V and J genes are TRBV7-7 and TRBJ2-2; D possibly matches TRBD1 or TRBD2 (5 bases each). Germline V gene sequence: CDR1 SSHAT, CDR2 FNYEAQ (reference sequence). The CDR3 consists of 15 residues. CDR3 DNA: TGTGCTAGCAGCTTATCAGGGACCAACACCGGGGAGCTGTTTTTT. This translates into CASSLSGTNTGELFF.

This clone appeared once. V and J are TRBV19 and TRBJ1-4; 7 positions match TRBD1. The CDR3 has 14 residues. The germline V gene encodes CDR1 LNHDA and CDR2 SQIVND (reference sequence). V shed 5 bases and J 6 bases; nucleotides not matched to a gene: 6. For the CDR3, the DNA is TGTGCCAGTAGTCCCGGCAGGGGGTATGAAAAACTGTTTTTT. As protein: CASSPGRGYEKLFF.

V gene TRBV11-2 combines with J gene TRBJ1-2; 9 nucleotides match TRBD1. V shed 5 bases and J 4 bases; nucleotides not matched to a gene: 11. Germline V gene data show CDR1 as SGHAT and CDR2 as FQNNGV. The CDR3 length is 16 residues. The CDR3 sequence is CASSPPGTGLIYGYTF. CDR3 nucleotides: TGTGCCAGCAGCCCTCCTGGGACAGGGCTCATCTATGGCTACACCTTC.

V gene TRBV5-1 combines with J gene TRBJ2-3; 11 bases align to TRBD1. The CDR3 spans 16 residues. J gave up 2 bases and V 4 bases, and 6 bases lay outside the gene matches. Germline CDR1 reads SGHRS; CDR2 reads YFSETQ. CDR3 coding DNA: TGCGCCAGCAGCCCGGGGACAGGGGGACCCACAGATACGCAGTATTTT. Its protein product is CASSPGTGGPTDTQYF.

This sequence joins TRBV6-5 and TRBJ2-2; TRBD2 matches 7 bases. Germline-derived CDR1 and CDR2 are MNHEY and SVGAGI. CDR3 length: 16 amino acids. Trimming took 2 bases from V and 0 from J; bases not matched to a gene: 3. The CDR3 is CASSYGRGANTGELFF. The CDR3 coding sequence is TGTGCCAGCAGTTACGGACGGGGGGCGAACACCGGGGAGCTGTTTTTT.

Remarks on this clone: Other nucleotide sequences in the sample specify the same CDR3. The genes are TRBV7-2 and TRBJ2-7; 7 nucleotides agree with TRBD1. The V gene's germline CDR1 is SGHTA and CDR2 FQGNSA. The V segment lost 5 bases and the J segment 3 bases; nucleotides outside the gene matches: 4. The CDR3 has 13 residues. The CDR3 nucleotides are TGTGCCAGCAGCCGACAGGGATTCTACGAGCAGTACTTC. Translated, it gives CASSRQGFYEQYF.

The chain combines TRBV5-4 with TRBJ2-7; 10 bases map to TRBD1. V lost 4 bases, J lost 4 bases, and 8 bases stayed unmatched. The CDR3 is made up of 15 amino acids. Germline V gene data show CDR1 as SGHNT and CDR2 as YYREEE (reference sequence). The CDR3 bases are TGTGCCAGCAGCCCGCCGGGACAGGGGTTTTACGAGCAGTACTTC. This encodes CASSPPGQGFYEQYF. Drawing the rest from reference TRBV5-4 and TRBJ2-7, the complete variable domain is ETGVTQSPTHLIKTRGQQVTLRCSSQSGHNTVSWYQQALGQGPQFIFQYYREEENGRGNFPPRFSGLQFPNYSSELNVNALELDDSALYLCASSPPGQGFYEQYFGPGTRLTVT.